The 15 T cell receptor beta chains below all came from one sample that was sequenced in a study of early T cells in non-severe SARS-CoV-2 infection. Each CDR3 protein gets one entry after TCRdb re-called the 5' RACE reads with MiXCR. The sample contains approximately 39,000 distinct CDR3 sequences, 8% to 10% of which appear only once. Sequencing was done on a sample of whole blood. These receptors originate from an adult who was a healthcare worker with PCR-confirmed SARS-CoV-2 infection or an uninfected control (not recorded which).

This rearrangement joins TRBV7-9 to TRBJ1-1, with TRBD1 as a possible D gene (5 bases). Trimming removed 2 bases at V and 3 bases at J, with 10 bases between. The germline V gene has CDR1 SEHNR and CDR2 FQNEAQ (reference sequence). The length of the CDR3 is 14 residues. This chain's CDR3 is CASSLTGEDTEAFF. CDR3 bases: TGTGCCAGCAGCTTAACAGGTGAGGACACTGAAGCTTTCTTT.

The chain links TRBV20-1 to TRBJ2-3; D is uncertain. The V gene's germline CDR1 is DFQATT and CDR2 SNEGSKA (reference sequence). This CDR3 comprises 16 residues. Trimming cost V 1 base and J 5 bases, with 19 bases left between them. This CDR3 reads CSARGKQPNRLDTQYF. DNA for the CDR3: TGCAGTGCTAGAGGAAAGCAACCAAACCGACTAGATACGCAGTATTTT.

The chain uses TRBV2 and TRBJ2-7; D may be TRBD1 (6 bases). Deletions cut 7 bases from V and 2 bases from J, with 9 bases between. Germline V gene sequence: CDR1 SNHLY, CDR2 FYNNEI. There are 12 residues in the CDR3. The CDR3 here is CASNPGAYEQYF. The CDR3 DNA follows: TGTGCCAGCAACCCAGGGGCCTACGAGCAGTACTTC.

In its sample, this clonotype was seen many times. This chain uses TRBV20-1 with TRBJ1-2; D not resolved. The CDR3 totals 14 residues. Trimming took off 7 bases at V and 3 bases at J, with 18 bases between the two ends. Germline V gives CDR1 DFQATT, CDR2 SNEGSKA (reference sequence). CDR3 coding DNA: TGCAGTGTCCCGGCAGCAAAGAGTTACTATGGCTACACCTTC. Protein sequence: CSVPAAKSYYGYTF.

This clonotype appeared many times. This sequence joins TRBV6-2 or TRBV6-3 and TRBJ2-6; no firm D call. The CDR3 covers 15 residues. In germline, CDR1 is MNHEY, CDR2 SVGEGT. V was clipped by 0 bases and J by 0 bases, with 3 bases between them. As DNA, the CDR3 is TGTGCCAGCAGTTACTCCCGCTCTGGGGCCAACGTCCTGACTTTC. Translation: CASSYSRSGANVLTF.

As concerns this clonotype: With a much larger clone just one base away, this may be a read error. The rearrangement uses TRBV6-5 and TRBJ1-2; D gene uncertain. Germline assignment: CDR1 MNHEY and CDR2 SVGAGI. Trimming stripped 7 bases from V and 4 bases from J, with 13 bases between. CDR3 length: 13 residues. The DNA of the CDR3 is TGTGCCAGCAAAAACTTCGGCAGCTATGGCTACACCTTC. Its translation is CASKNFGSYGYTF.

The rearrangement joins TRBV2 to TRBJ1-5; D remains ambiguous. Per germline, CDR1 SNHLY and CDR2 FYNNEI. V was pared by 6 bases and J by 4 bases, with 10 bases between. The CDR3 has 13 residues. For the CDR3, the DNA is TGTGCCAGCAGGGTCGAAAGTAATCAGCCCCAGCATTTT. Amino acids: CASRVESNQPQHF.

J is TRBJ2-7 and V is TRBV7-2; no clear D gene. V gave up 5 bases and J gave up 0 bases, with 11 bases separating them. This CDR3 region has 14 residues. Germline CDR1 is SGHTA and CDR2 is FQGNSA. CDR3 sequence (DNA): TGTGCCAGCAGCCTGGACCCGAGCTCCTACGAGCAGTACTTC. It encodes CASSLDPSSYEQYF.

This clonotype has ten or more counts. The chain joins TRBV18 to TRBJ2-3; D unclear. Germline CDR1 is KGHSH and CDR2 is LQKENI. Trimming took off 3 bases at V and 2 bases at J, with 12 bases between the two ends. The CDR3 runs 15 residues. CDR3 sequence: CASSPLRANTDTQYF. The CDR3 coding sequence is TGTGCCAGCTCACCTCTCCGGGCCAACACAGATACGCAGTATTTT.

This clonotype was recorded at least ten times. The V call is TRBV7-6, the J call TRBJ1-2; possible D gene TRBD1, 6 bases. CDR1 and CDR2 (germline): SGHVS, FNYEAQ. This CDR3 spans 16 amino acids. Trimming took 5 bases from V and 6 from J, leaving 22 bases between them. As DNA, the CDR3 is TGTGCCAGCAGCCCCTCTCCCGGGACAACCTTTGATGGCTACACCTTC. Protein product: CASSPSPGTTFDGYTF.

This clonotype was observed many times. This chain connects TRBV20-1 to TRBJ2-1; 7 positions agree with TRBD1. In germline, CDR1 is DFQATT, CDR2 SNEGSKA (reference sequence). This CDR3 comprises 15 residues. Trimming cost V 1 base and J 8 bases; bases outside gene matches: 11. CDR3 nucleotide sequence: TGCAGTGCTAGAGGCGTTGGGGACAGTATGGATGAGCAGTTCTTC. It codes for CSARGVGDSMDEQFF.

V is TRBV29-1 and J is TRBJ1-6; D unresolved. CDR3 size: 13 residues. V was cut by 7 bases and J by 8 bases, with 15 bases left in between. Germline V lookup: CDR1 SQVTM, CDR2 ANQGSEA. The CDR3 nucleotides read TGCAGCGCTGCCCAGAACAAGGATTCACCCCTCCACTTT. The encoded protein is CSAAQNKDSPLHF.

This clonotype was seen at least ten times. CDR3 loop: CASSSLGLGNTEAFF. The DNA for the CDR3 is TGTGCCAGCTCATCATTGGGGTTGGGGAACACTGAAGCTTTCTTT. The V and J genes are TRBV2 and TRBJ1-1; D not certain. The CDR3 runs to 15 residues. The germline V gene encodes CDR1 SNHLY and CDR2 FYNNEI. V lost 8 bases and J lost 1, with 17 bases in between.

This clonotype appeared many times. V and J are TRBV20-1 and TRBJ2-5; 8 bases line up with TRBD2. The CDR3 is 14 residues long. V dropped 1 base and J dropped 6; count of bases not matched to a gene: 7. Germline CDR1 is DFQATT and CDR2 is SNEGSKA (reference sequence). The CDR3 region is CSARVGGAWKTQYF. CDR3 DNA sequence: TGCAGTGCTAGAGTCGGGGGGGCTTGGAAGACCCAGTACTTC.

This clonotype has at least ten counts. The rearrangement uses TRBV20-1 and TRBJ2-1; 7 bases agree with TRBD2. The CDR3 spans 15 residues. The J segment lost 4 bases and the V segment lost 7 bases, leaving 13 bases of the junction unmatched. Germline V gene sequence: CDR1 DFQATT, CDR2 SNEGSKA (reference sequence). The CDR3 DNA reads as TGCAGTGTCCCACTAGCGCACACTTCTTACAATGAGCAGTTCTTC. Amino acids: CSVPLAHTSYNEQFF.